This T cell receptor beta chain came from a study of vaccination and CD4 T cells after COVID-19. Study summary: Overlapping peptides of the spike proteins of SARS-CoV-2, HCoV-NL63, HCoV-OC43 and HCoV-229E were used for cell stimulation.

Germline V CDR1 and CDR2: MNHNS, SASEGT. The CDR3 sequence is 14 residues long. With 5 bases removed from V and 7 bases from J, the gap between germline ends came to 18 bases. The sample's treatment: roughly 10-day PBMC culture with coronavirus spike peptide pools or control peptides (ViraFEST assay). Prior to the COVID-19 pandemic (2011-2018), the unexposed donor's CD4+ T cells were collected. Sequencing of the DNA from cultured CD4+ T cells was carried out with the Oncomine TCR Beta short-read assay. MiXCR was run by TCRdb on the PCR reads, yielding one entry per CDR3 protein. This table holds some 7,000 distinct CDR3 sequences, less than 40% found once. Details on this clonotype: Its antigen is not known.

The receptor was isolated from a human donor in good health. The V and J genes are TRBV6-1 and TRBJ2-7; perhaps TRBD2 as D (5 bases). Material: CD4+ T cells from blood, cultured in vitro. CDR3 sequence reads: CASSPGLSPMEQYF. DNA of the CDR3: TGTGCCAGCAGTCCTGGACTTAGCCCCATGGAGCAGTACTTC.